This T cell receptor beta chain was sequenced in a study of cytomegalovirus exposure and HLA in healthy donors. Regarding the study as a whole: Sequencing artifact likely explains a cluster of highly shared sequence variants. According to an earlier analysis, most TCR beta V segments yielded productive rearrangements about 87% or about 30% of the time. The classifier was said to identify cytomegalovirus status with high specificity and sensitivity.

Comments on this clone: Its target is not known.

Germline-derived CDR1 and CDR2 are SGDLS and YYNGEE. The CDR3 length is 17 residues. Trimming removed 3 bases from V and 6 bases from J, with 24 bases in between. The PCR had 60 Vbeta and 13 Jbeta primers. The repertoire was sequenced with immunoSEQ multiplex PCR; TCRdb's copy has only in-frame clones and lacks some. The top ten hold about 7.1% of the sample, which has approximately 140,000 clones, about 60% seen once. The chain recombines TRBV9 with TRBJ1-2; weak D call: TRBD1 (5 bases). The sequence was collected from a woman aged 60-75 years in good health and CMV-seropositive. The sample consisted of PBMCs. The CDR3: CASSGSGHLPLLDGYTF. CDR3 in DNA: TGTGCCAGCAGCGGGTCAGGGCACCTACCGCTATTGGATGGCTACACCTTC.